This TCR beta chain was sequenced in a study of cytomegalovirus exposure and HLA in healthy donors. TCRdb keeps only in-frame clones here, not all; method: immunoSEQ multiplex PCR. The sample records 60,000 to 85,000 clones, 90% to 95% being singletons. The germline V gene has CDR1 GTSNPN and CDR2 SVGIG (reference sequence). The CDR3 extends over 14 amino acids. J was trimmed by 3 bases and V by 2 bases; bases with no gene match: 4. Overall study findings and caveats: First-cohort TCR clusters were later found to tend to co-occur in the 90 to 150 validation repertoires. Listed as cytomegalovirus-associated were 150 or so TCR beta chains. Most TCR sequences were uncommon, yet certain public TCRs appeared in many donors. It was confirmed in vitro that a few of the CMV-associated chains were specific for CMV antigens.

Worth noting for this clone: Its cognate antigen is unknown.

The gene calls are TRBV30 and TRBJ2-1; 7 nucleotides line up with TRBD2. Sequencing used PBMCs. The sequence was obtained from a man between 18 and 35 years old in good health and CMV-seropositive. The DNA of the CDR3 is TGTGCCTGGAGTAGCAAGCGGGGCTACAATGAGCAGTTCTTC. Its translation: CAWSSKRGYNEQFF.